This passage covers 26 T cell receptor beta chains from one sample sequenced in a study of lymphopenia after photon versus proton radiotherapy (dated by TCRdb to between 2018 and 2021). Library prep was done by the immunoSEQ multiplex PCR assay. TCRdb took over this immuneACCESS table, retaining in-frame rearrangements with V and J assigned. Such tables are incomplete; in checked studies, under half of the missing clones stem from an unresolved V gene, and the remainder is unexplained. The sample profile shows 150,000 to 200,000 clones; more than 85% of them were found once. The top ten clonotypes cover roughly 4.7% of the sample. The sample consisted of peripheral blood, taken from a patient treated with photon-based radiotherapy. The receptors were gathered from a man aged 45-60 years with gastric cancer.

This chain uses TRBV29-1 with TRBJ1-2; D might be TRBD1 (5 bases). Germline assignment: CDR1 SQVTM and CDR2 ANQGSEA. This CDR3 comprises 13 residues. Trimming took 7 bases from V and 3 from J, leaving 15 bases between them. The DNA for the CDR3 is TGCAGCGCCCTCCCCGGGGGACACTATGGCTACACCTTC. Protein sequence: CSALPGGHYGYTF.

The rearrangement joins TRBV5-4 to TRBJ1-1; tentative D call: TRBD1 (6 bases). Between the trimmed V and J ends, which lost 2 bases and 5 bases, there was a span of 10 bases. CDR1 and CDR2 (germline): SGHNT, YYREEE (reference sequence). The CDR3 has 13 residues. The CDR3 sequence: CASSFAGETEAFF. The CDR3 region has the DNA TGTGCCAGCAGCTTTGCAGGGGAAACTGAAGCTTTCTTT. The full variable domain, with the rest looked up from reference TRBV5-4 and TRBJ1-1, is ETGVTQSPTHLIKTRGQQVTLRCSSQSGHNTVSWYQQALGQGPQFIFQYYREEENGRGNFPPRFSGLQFPNYSSELNVNALELDDSALYLCASSFAGETEAFFGQGTRLTVV.

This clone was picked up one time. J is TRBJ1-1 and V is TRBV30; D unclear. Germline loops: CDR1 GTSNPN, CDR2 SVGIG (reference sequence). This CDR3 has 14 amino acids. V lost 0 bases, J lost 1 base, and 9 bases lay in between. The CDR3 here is CAWSVNRGNTEAFF. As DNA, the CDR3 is TGTGCCTGGAGTGTAAATCGGGGGAACACTGAAGCTTTCTTT.

The CDR3 bases are TGTGCCAGCAGCTTGTACCAAGAGACCCAGTACTTC. Protein sequence: CASSLYQETQYF. The chain uses TRBV5-4 and TRBJ2-5; D is uncertain. The CDR3 extends over 12 amino acids. Germline V gene sequence: CDR1 SGHNT, CDR2 YYREEE (reference sequence). Trimming removed 1 base at V and 0 bases at J, with 1 base between.

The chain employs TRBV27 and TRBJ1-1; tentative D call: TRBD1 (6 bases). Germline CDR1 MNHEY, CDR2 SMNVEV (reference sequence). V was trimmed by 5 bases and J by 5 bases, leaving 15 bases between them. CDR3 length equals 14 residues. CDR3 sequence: CASSPINRETEAFF. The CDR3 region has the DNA TGTGCCAGCAGTCCAATAAACAGGGAAACTGAAGCTTTCTTT.

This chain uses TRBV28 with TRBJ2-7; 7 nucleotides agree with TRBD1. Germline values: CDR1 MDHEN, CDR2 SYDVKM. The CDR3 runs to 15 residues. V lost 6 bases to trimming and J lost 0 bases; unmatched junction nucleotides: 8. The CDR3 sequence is CASSQGTATSYEQYF. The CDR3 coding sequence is TGTGCCAGCAGCCAAGGGACAGCCACCTCCTACGAGCAGTACTTC.

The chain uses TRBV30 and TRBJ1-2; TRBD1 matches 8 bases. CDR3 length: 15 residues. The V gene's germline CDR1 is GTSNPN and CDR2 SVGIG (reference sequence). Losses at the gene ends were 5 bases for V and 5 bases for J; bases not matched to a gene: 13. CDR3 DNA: TGTGCCTGGGCCCCCGGGACAGGTCGACGTTATGGCTACACCTTC. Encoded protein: CAWAPGTGRRYGYTF.

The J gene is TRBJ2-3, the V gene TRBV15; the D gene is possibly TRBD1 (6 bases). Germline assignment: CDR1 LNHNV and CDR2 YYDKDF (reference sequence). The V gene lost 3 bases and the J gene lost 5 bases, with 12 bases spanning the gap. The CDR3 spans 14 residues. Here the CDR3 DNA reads TGTGCCACCAGCAGGAGGGGGAATGGAGATACGCAGTATTTT. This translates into CATSRRGNGDTQYF.

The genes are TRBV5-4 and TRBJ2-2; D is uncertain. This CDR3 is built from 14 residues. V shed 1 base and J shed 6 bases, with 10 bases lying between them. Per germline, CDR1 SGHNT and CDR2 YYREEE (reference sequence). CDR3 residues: CASSLKGSAGELFF. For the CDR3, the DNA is TGTGCCAGCAGCTTGAAGGGTAGTGCCGGGGAGCTGTTTTTT.

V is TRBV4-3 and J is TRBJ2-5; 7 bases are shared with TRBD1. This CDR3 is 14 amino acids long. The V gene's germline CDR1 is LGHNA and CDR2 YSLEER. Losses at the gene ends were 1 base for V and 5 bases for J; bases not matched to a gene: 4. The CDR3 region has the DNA TGCGCCAGCAGCCAAGGGGGACAGTGGGAGACCCAGTACTTC. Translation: CASSQGGQWETQYF.

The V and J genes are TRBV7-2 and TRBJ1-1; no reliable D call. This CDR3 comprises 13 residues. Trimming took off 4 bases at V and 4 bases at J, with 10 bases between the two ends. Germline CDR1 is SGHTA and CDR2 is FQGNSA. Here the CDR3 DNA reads TGTGCCAGCAGCTCCACCCGGGGCACTGAAGCTTTCTTT. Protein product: CASSSTRGTEAFF.

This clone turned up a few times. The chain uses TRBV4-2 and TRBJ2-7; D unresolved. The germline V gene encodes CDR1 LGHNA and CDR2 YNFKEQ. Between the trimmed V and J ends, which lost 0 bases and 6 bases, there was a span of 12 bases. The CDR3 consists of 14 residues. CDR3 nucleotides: TGTGCCAGCAGCCAAGATGCAACAATCACCGAGCAGTACTTC. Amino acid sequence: CASSQDATITEQYF.

The CDR3 DNA reads as TGCAGCGTTCGACAGGGGGCTGGCACCGGGGAGCTGTTTTTT. The encoded protein is CSVRQGAGTGELFF. The chain combines TRBV29-1 with TRBJ2-2, with 10 bases fitting TRBD1. The CDR3 length is 14 residues. V shed 5 bases, J shed 4 bases, and the junction held 4 bases outside the gene matches. Germline-derived CDR1 and CDR2 are SQVTM and ANQGSEA.

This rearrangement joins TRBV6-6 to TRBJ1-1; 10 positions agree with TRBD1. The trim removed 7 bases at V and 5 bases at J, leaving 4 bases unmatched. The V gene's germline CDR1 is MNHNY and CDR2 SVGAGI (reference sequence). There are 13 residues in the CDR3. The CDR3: CASTWDRGTEAFF. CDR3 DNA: TGTGCCAGCACCTGGGACAGGGGAACTGAAGCTTTCTTT.

CDR3 sequence: CASSLVASGANINEQFF. CDR3 nucleotides: TGTGCCAGCAGCTTAGTGGCCTCGGGGGCGAATATAAATGAGCAGTTCTTC. This sequence joins TRBV7-8 and TRBJ2-1; perhaps D is TRBD1 or TRBD2 (6 bases each). This CDR3 contains 17 residues. The germline V gene encodes CDR1 SGHVS and CDR2 FQNEAQ. The germline V and J ends were trimmed by 1 base and 7 bases, with 20 bases remaining between them.

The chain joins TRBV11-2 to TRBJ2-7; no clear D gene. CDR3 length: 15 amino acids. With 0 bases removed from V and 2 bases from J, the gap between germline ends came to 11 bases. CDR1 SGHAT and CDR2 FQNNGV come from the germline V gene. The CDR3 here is CASSLDFDRAYEQYF. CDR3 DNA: TGTGCCAGCAGCTTAGATTTCGACCGTGCCTACGAGCAGTACTTC.

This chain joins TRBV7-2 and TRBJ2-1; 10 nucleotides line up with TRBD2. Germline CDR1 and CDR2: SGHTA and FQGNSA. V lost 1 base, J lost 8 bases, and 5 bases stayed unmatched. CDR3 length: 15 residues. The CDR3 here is CASSLEAGGLDEQFF. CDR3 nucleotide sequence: TGTGCCAGCAGCTTAGAAGCGGGAGGGCTGGATGAGCAGTTCTTC.

CDR3: CASSLWDGPYEQYF. CDR3 bases: TGTGCCAGCAGCTTATGGGACGGACCCTACGAGCAGTACTTC. The rearrangement joins TRBV7-9 to TRBJ2-7; D might be TRBD1 or TRBD2, each matching 5 bases. There are 14 residues in the CDR3. In germline, CDR1 is SEHNR, CDR2 FQNEAQ (reference sequence). V lost 2 bases and J 2 bases, leaving 10 bases between the germline ends. Looking up the rest from reference TRBV7-9 and TRBJ2-7 gives the full variable domain: DTGVSQNPRHKITKRGQNVTFRCDPISEHNRLYWYRQTLGQGPEFLTYFQNEAQLEKSRLLSDRFSAERPKGSFSTLEIQRTEQGDSAMYLCASSLWDGPYEQYFGPGTRLTVT.

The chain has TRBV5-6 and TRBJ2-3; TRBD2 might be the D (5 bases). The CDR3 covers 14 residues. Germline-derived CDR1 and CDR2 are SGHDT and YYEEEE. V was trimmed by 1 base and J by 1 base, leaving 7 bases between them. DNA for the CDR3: TGTGCCAGCAGCTTGTACGGGGGCACAGATACGCAGTATTTT. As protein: CASSLYGGTDTQYF.

The CDR3 here is CASSFDFSTGELFF. CDR3 coding DNA: TGTGCCAGCAGCTTTGACTTTTCCACCGGGGAGCTGTTTTTT. The V and J genes are TRBV7-6 and TRBJ2-2; unclear D gene. Germline assignment: CDR1 SGHVS and CDR2 FNYEAQ. V lost 3 bases, J lost 4 bases, and 9 bases lay in between. This CDR3 is built from 14 residues. The whole variable domain, filled in from reference TRBV7-6 and TRBJ2-2, reads GAGVSQSPRYKVTKRGQDVALRCDPISGHVSLYWYRQALGQGPEFLTYFNYEAQQDKSGLPNDRFSAERPEGSISTLTIQRTEQRDSAMYRCASSFDFSTGELFFGEGSRLTVL.

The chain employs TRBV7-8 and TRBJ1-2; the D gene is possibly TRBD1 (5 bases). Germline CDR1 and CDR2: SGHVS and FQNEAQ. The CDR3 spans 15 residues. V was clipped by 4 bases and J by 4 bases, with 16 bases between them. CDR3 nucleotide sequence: TGTGCCAGCAGCTCCCGGGGGGAAGTTGTCTATGGCTACACCTTC. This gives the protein CASSSRGEVVYGYTF.

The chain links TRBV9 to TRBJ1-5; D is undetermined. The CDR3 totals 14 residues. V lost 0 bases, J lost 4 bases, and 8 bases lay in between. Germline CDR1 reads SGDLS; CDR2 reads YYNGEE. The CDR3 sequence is CASSVDEGNQPQHF. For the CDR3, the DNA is TGTGCCAGCAGCGTAGATGAGGGTAATCAGCCCCAGCATTTT.

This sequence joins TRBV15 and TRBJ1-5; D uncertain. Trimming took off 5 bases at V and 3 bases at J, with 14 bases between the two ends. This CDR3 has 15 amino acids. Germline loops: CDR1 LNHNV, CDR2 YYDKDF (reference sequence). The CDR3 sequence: CATSPRSPHNQPQHF. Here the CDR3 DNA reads TGTGCCACCAGCCCTCGGAGTCCCCACAATCAGCCCCAGCATTTT.

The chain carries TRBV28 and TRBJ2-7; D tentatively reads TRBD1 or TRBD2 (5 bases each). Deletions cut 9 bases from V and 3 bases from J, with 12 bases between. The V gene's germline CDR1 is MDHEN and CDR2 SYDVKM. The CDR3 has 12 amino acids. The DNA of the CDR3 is TGTGCCAGTGGGGACCGATTCTACGAGCAGTACTTC. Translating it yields CASGDRFYEQYF.

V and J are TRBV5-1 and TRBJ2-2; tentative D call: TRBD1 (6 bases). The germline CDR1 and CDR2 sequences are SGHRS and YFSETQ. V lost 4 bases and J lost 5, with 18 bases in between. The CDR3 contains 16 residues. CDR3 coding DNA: TGCGCCAGCAGCCTGGGGGCACTAGTATTGACCGGGGAGCTGTTTTTT. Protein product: CASSLGALVLTGELFF.

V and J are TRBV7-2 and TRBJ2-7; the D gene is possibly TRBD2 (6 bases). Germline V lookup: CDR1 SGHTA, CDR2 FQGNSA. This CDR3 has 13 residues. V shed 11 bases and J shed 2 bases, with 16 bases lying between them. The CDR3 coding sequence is TGTGCCTCTAGGTCCACGGGGGCCTACGAGCAGTACTTC. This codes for CASRSTGAYEQYF.